These 18 T cell receptor beta chains originate from one sample sequenced in a study of T cell repertoires in cytomegalovirus infection. TCRdb analysed the reads with MiXCR anew, one entry per CDR3 protein. The sample lists roughly 720,000 distinct CDR3 sequences, under 40% occurring once. Sequenced: PBMCs. These receptors were obtained from a human donor in good health (CMV status not recorded). Some clones in this sample may be carry-over from other donors' samples.

The gene calls are TRBV7-9 and TRBJ1-1, with 8 bases matching TRBD1. The CDR3 extends over 17 amino acids. Germline CDR1 SEHNR, CDR2 FQNEAQ (reference sequence). Trimming took 2 bases from V and 0 from J; bases not matched to a gene: 8. The CDR3 sequence: CASSLWTRGHVNTEAFF. CDR3 nucleotides: TGTGCCAGCAGCTTATGGACCAGGGGGCATGTGAACACTGAAGCTTTCTTT.

There are many counts of this clonotype. The V call is TRBV12-3 or TRBV12-4, the J call TRBJ1-2, with D possibly TRBD1 on 5 matching bases. The V end was cut by 5 bases, the J end by 5 bases, with 12 bases between. CDR3 length: 13 amino acids. CDR3 DNA: TGTGCCAGCAGTCCGTCAGACAGATATGGCTACACCTTC. This sequence encodes CASSPSDRYGYTF.

The rearrangement joins TRBV20-1 to TRBJ2-7; TRBD2 is a possible D gene (6 bases). The V end was cut by 0 bases, the J end by 3 bases, with 15 bases between. In germline, CDR1 is DFQATT, CDR2 SNEGSKA (reference sequence). This CDR3 comprises 15 residues. The CDR3 reads CSARDVWGEIYEQYF. The CDR3 DNA reads as TGCAGTGCTAGAGATGTTTGGGGGGAAATCTACGAGCAGTACTTC.

The rearrangement links TRBV6-1 to TRBJ1-5; D gene uncertain. CDR3 length equals 14 residues. CDR1 is MNHNS, CDR2 SASEGT, per germline. The germline V and J ends were trimmed by 6 bases and 5 bases, with 14 bases remaining between them. This CDR3 is CASSSSRADQPQHF. In DNA form, the CDR3 reads TGTGCCAGCAGCTCCTCCCGAGCGGATCAGCCCCAGCATTTT.

This clonotype was counted at least ten times. The V call is TRBV7-8, the J call TRBJ2-2, with 7 bases identical to TRBD2. V was pared by 4 bases and J by 6 bases, with 8 bases of the junction left unmatched. The CDR3 covers 15 residues. Germline assignment: CDR1 SGHVS and CDR2 FQNEAQ. The CDR3 DNA is TGTGCCAGCAGCTCCCGGACTAGTTGGTCCGGGGAGCTGTTTTTT. It encodes CASSSRTSWSGELFF.

This clonotype was seen a handful of times. The rearrangement uses TRBV7-2 and TRBJ2-5, with D maybe TRBD2 (7 bases). This CDR3 is built from 15 residues. The germline V and J ends were trimmed by 1 base and 5 bases, with 14 bases remaining between them. Per the germline V gene, CDR1 is SGHTA and CDR2 is FQGNSA. The CDR3 DNA is TGTGCCAGCAGCTTAGGTGAAGGGAGGGGGGAGACCCAGTACTTC. Translating gives CASSLGEGRGETQYF.

J is TRBJ1-5 and V is TRBV28; 9 nucleotides align to TRBD1. This CDR3 spans 15 amino acids. The V and J ends lost 6 bases and 3 bases, in that order; junction bases with no gene match: 6. Germline values: CDR1 MDHEN, CDR2 SYDVKM. Here the CDR3 reads CASRTGTGLNQPQHF. The CDR3 DNA sequence: TGTGCCAGCAGGACCGGGACAGGGCTCAATCAGCCCCAGCATTTT.

This clonotype was recorded a few times. This rearrangement joins TRBV29-1 to TRBJ1-1; D not certain. This CDR3 spans 12 amino acids. V lost 6 bases, J lost 1 base, and 9 bases lay in between. Germline CDR1 reads SQVTM; CDR2 reads ANQGSEA. Written as DNA, the CDR3 is TGCAGCGTGGACCAGGAGAACACTGAAGCTTTCTTT. Protein sequence: CSVDQENTEAFF.

Remarks on this clonotype: This clone may be a read error of a much larger clone one base away. The chain recombines TRBV7-9 with TRBJ1-2; D is unresolved. The CDR3 length is 13 residues. V gave up 1 base and J gave up 4 bases, with 7 bases separating them. The V gene's germline CDR1 is SEHNR and CDR2 FQNEAQ (reference sequence). CDR3 nucleotide sequence: TGTGCCAGCAGCTTAGGGAGGGCCTATGGCTACACCTTC. Amino acid sequence: CASSLGRAYGYTF. The full variable domain, its missing parts supplied by reference TRBV7-9 and TRBJ1-2, is DTGVSQNPRHKITKRGQNVTFRCDPISEHNRLYWYRQTLGQGPEFLTYFQNEAQLEKSRLLSDRFSAERPKGSFSTLEIQRTEQGDSAMYLCASSLGRAYGYTFGSGTRLTVV.

This clonotype was seen many times. The CDR3 coding sequence is TGTGCCAGCAGCTTCTCAGGGGACTTTAGTTCACCCCTCCACTTT. Its translation is CASSFSGDFSSPLHF. The V call is TRBV7-2, the J call TRBJ1-6; tentatively, D is TRBD1 (6 bases). V shed 3 bases and J shed 9 bases, with 15 bases lying between them. Germline lookup yields CDR1 SGHTA and CDR2 FQGNSA. CDR3 length: 15 residues.

V gene TRBV30 combines with J gene TRBJ1-1; possibly TRBD1 for D (6 bases). The V and J ends lost 5 bases and 1 base respectively, with 14 bases between them. Germline CDR1 and CDR2: GTSNPN and SVGIG (reference sequence). The CDR3 contains 14 residues. DNA of the CDR3: TGTGCCTGGGGTTCGGGACACCGGAACACTGAAGCTTTCTTT. This encodes CAWGSGHRNTEAFF.

This chain links TRBV29-1 with TRBJ1-1; no clear D gene. CDR3 size: 13 residues. The germline CDR1 and CDR2 sequences are SQVTM and ANQGSEA. V dropped 4 bases and J dropped 0 bases, with 9 bases sitting between them. In nucleotides, the CDR3 is TGCAGCGTTGGGGTAACTGTGAACACTGAAGCTTTCTTT. Its translation: CSVGVTVNTEAFF.

This clonotype was counted a few times. V is TRBV6-8 and J is TRBJ2-2; TRBD2 agrees at 13 bases. V lost 7 bases and J lost 7; bases outside the gene matches: 6. The CDR3 is 15 amino acids. Germline V gene sequence: CDR1 MNHGY, CDR2 SAAAGT. This chain's CDR3 is CASMTSGGSSGELFF. CDR3 nucleotide sequence: TGTGCCAGCATGACTAGCGGGGGGTCGAGCGGGGAGCTGTTTTTT.

This clonotype was detected only a few times. V is TRBV6-5 and J is TRBJ1-1; D is perhaps TRBD1 (5 bases). Germline V gene lookup returns CDR1 MNHEY and CDR2 SVGAGI. V lost 4 bases, J lost 11 bases, and 17 bases lay in between. CDR3 length equals 13 residues. CDR3 loop: CASSSRGAVSAFF. As DNA, the CDR3 is TGTGCCAGCAGTTCCCGTGGGGCCGTGAGCGCTTTCTTT.

This clonotype was recorded once. This chain connects TRBV5-1 to TRBJ1-1; D is possibly TRBD1 (5 bases). Trimming took off 4 bases at V and 6 bases at J, with 13 bases between the two ends. CDR1 and CDR2 (germline): SGHRS, YFSETQ. CDR3 length: 13 amino acids. As DNA, the CDR3 is TGCGCCAGCAGCGGGGGGATAGGGGCTGAAGCTTTCTTT. It yields the protein CASSGGIGAEAFF.

A few counts support this clonotype. The chain joins TRBV28 to TRBJ2-4, with D possibly matching TRBD2 (5 bases). The CDR3 sequence is 16 residues long. V lost 1 base and J lost 0, with 10 bases in between. Per the germline V gene, CDR1 is MDHEN and CDR2 is SYDVKM. CDR3 protein: CASSLSSGVAKNIQYF. CDR3 coding DNA: TGTGCCAGCAGTTTATCGAGCGGAGTAGCCAAAAACATTCAGTACTTC.

J is TRBJ2-5 and V is TRBV7-9; D is uncertain. The CDR3 is made up of 15 amino acids. In germline, CDR1 is SEHNR, CDR2 FQNEAQ (reference sequence). V was clipped by 4 bases and J by 1 base, with 13 bases between them. CDR3 in amino acids: CASSSAWGIQETQYF. CDR3 nucleotide sequence: TGTGCCAGCAGCTCCGCCTGGGGAATCCAAGAGACCCAGTACTTC. The variable domain in full, with the rest retrieved from reference TRBV7-9 and TRBJ2-5, is DTGVSQNPRHKITKRGQNVTFRCDPISEHNRLYWYRQTLGQGPEFLTYFQNEAQLEKSRLLSDRFSAERPKGSFSTLEIQRTEQGDSAMYLCASSSAWGIQETQYFGPGTRLLVL.

This clonotype was counted a few times. Here the CDR3 DNA reads TGTGCCAGCAGCTTCCCTAGCGGGAGGGCCGTCGGGGAGCTGTTTTTT. Encoded protein: CASSFPSGRAVGELFF. The chain carries TRBV7-9 and TRBJ2-2; TRBD2 aligns across 12 bases. The germline V gene has CDR1 SEHNR and CDR2 FQNEAQ (reference sequence). CDR3 length: 16 amino acids. V was clipped by 3 bases and J by 7 bases; unmatched bases: 6.